This T cell receptor beta chain was recorded in a study of cytomegalovirus exposure and HLA in healthy donors. General study points: Investigators reported 164 TCR beta chains as tied to cytomegalovirus.

With regard to this clone: Its target is not known.

PCR employed 60 Vbeta and 13 Jbeta primers. Generated by immunoSEQ multiplex PCR, the TCRdb table keeps only in-frame clones and is missing some. The sample contains 200,000 to 250,000 clones, about 75% of which appear only once. Germline V gene data show CDR1 as SGHRS and CDR2 as YFSETQ. This CDR3 has 13 residues. The germline V and J ends were trimmed by 4 bases and 5 bases, with 10 bases remaining between them. The receptor's source is a man between 18 and 29 years old in good health and CMV-seronegative. V usage is TRBV5-1 and J usage is TRBJ2-1; a possible D gene is TRBD2 (6 bases). Sequencing was performed on PBMCs. CDR3 amino acids: CASSDGRDNEQFF. The CDR3 DNA is TGCGCCAGCAGCGACGGGAGAGACAATGAGCAGTTCTTC.